Following are 18 T cell receptor beta chains from one sample sequenced in a study of shared clonotypes between healthy human individuals. Libraries were prepared by immunoSEQ multiplex PCR; TCRdb keeps only in-frame clonotypes and omits some of them. The sample holds around 600,000 clones, 90% to 95% seen once. Naive CD8 cells comprised CD45RO-negative, CCR7-positively selected cells, excluding terminally differentiated effector memory CD45RA+ cells. The sample was naive CD8+ T cells sorted from blood. The receptor set was obtained from a woman aged 25 to 39 in good health.

The chain joins TRBV7-8 to TRBJ2-7; 14 bases map to TRBD2. CDR1 and CDR2 (germline): SGHVS, FQNEAQ. V lost 3 bases and J lost 7; bases outside the gene matches: 8. The CDR3 sequence is 16 residues long. The CDR3 DNA reads as TGTGCCAGCAGCTTGGGACTAGCGGGAGTTGTGCGGGAGCAGTACTTC. Translation: CASSLGLAGVVREQYF. The whole variable domain, remainder taken from reference TRBV7-8 and TRBJ2-7, is GAGVSQSPRYKVAKRGQDVALRCDPISGHVSLFWYQQALGQGPEFLTYFQNEAQLDKSGLPSDRFFAERPEGSVSTLKIQRTQQEDSAVYLCASSLGLAGVVREQYFGPGTRLTVT.

The rearrangement uses TRBV14 and TRBJ2-3, with 8 nucleotides matching TRBD2. Trimming removed 3 bases from V and 5 bases from J; junction bases left unmatched: 16. This CDR3 spans 18 amino acids. Germline lookup yields CDR1 SGHDN and CDR2 FVKESK. In nucleotides, the CDR3 is TGTGCCAGCAGCCATCACCGTCTCGAGCGGGAGATGGGAGATACGCAGTATTTT. Translating it yields CASSHHRLEREMGDTQYF.

This chain joins TRBV7-9 and TRBJ2-7; a weak D match, TRBD1 (5 bases). The V end was cut by 2 bases, the J end by 1 base, with 6 bases between. Per the germline V gene, CDR1 is SEHNR and CDR2 is FQNEAQ (reference sequence). The CDR3 sequence is 13 residues long. The CDR3 loop is CASSLHRSYEQYF. CDR3 sequence (DNA): TGTGCCAGCAGCTTACACAGGTCCTACGAGCAGTACTTC.

The V and J genes are TRBV28 and TRBJ2-7, with D possibly being TRBD1 (7 bases). V lost 3 bases and J lost 2, with 11 bases in between. Germline assignment: CDR1 MDHEN and CDR2 SYDVKM. This CDR3 comprises 14 residues. CDR3 sequence (DNA): TGTGCCAGCAGTTTTCAGGGGGAGGCCTACGAGCAGTACTTC. Amino acids: CASSFQGEAYEQYF.

The rearrangement joins TRBV7-9 to TRBJ1-2, with TRBD1 matching 9 bases. Germline lookup yields CDR1 SEHNR and CDR2 FQNEAQ (reference sequence). The CDR3 spans 15 residues. The J segment lost 6 bases and the V segment lost 1 base, leaving 6 bases of the junction unmatched. In DNA, the CDR3 is TGTGCCAGCAGCTTAGGAATTACAGGGGGCGATGGCTACACCTTC. It yields the protein CASSLGITGGDGYTF.

V and J are TRBV4-2 and TRBJ2-1; 14 positions agree with TRBD2. V trimming: 1 base; J trimming: 6 bases; junction bases outside the gene matches: 14. This CDR3 has 20 amino acids. The germline gives CDR1 LGHNA, CDR2 YNFKEQ. DNA of the CDR3: TGTGCCAGCAGCCAAGGGGAGGGACTAGCGGGAGTTGGAGTGGGCAATGAGCAGTTCTTC. This gives the protein CASSQGEGLAGVGVGNEQFF.

This clone was found once. The V and J genes are TRBV28 and TRBJ2-1; D may be TRBD2 (6 bases). Germline V gene lookup returns CDR1 MDHEN and CDR2 SYDVKM. This CDR3 contains 15 residues. V lost 6 bases to trimming and J lost 0 bases, with 12 bases between them. The CDR3 sequence: CASRYSGSSYNEQFF. The CDR3 DNA reads TGTGCCAGCAGATATAGCGGCAGCTCCTACAATGAGCAGTTCTTC.

The rearrangement joins TRBV10-2 to TRBJ2-1, with 8 positions matching TRBD2. V gave up 4 bases and J gave up 7 bases; unmatched junction bases: 9. This CDR3 has 15 residues. The germline gives CDR1 WSHSY, CDR2 SAAADI. CDR3 bases: TGCGCCAGCAGTGCGATACTAGCGGCCTCAAATGAGCAGTTCTTC. It translates to CASSAILAASNEQFF.

This clone was detected many times. The V and J genes are TRBV27 and TRBJ2-1, with D possibly matching TRBD1 (7 bases). The CDR3 has 13 amino acids. Germline V gives CDR1 MNHEY, CDR2 SMNVEV (reference sequence). V gave up 6 bases and J gave up 10 bases, with 16 bases separating them. The chain's CDR3 is CASRGGTAFEQFF. The DNA of the CDR3 is TGTGCCAGCAGAGGCGGGACAGCCTTCGAGCAGTTCTTC.

V usage is TRBV6-1 and J usage is TRBJ2-2, with D uncertain. The V end was cut by 7 bases, the J end by 7 bases, with 10 bases between. Per germline, CDR1 MNHNS and CDR2 SASEGT. The CDR3 totals 12 residues. The CDR3 sequence: CASIGRYGELFF. The CDR3 nucleotides are TGTGCCAGCATCGGACGTTACGGGGAGCTGTTTTTT.

This sequence joins TRBV5-6 and TRBJ1-1; TRBD1 matches at 7 bases. CDR3 length: 15 residues. The J segment lost 4 bases and the V segment lost 4 bases, leaving 10 bases of the junction unmatched. Per the germline V gene, CDR1 is SGHDT and CDR2 is YYEEEE. The CDR3 protein is CASSAGQAGGTEAFF. CDR3 in DNA: TGTGCCAGCAGCGCCGGACAGGCGGGGGGCACTGAAGCTTTCTTT.

The gene calls are TRBV9 and TRBJ1-1, with D perhaps matching TRBD1 (6 bases). V lost 0 bases to trimming and J lost 3 bases, with 18 bases between them. CDR1 is SGDLS, CDR2 YYNGEE, per germline. The CDR3 contains 17 residues. The CDR3 protein is CASSVDGGPRADTEAFF. The CDR3 nucleotides are TGTGCCAGCAGCGTAGACGGGGGGCCCAGGGCAGACACTGAAGCTTTCTTT.

This chain uses TRBV10-3 with TRBJ1-1, with D perhaps TRBD1 (5 bases). The CDR3 loop spans 14 amino acids. The germline V gene has CDR1 ENHRY and CDR2 SYGVKD. Trimming left V 4 bases short and J 5 bases short, with 14 bases between. CDR3: CAISGPDSGTEAFF. CDR3 sequence (DNA): TGTGCCATCAGTGGACCCGACAGTGGGACTGAAGCTTTCTTT.

The chain joins TRBV28 to TRBJ2-7; 9 nucleotides align to TRBD1. Germline V gives CDR1 MDHEN, CDR2 SYDVKM. Trimming removed 6 bases from V and 3 bases from J; junction bases left unmatched: 9. There are 15 residues in the CDR3. CDR3 DNA sequence: TGTGCCAGCAGCACCGGACAGGGGATTCTCTACGAGCAGTACTTC. Protein product: CASSTGQGILYEQYF.

This clone was picked up one time. V gene TRBV11-2 combines with J gene TRBJ2-7; D is ambiguous. From germline, CDR1 is SGHAT and CDR2 FQNNGV. V shed 2 bases and J shed 0 bases, with 5 bases lying between them. CDR3 length: 13 amino acids. The CDR3 nucleotides are TGTGCCAGCAGCTTAAACCCCTCCTACGAGCAGTACTTC. Translating gives CASSLNPSYEQYF.

The J gene is TRBJ1-1, the V gene TRBV7-9; D not resolved. The germline V and J ends were trimmed by 3 bases and 1 base, with 6 bases remaining between them. The CDR3 totals 13 residues. Germline CDR1 reads SEHNR; CDR2 reads FQNEAQ (reference sequence). The CDR3 protein is CASSFDGNTEAFF. The CDR3, as DNA: TGTGCCAGCAGCTTTGACGGGAACACTGAAGCTTTCTTT.

The chain combines TRBV7-2 with TRBJ1-2; a possible D gene is TRBD1 (6 bases). Trimming cost V 2 bases and J 1 base, with 14 bases left between them. Per germline, CDR1 SGHTA and CDR2 FQGNSA. The CDR3 spans 16 residues. The CDR3 sequence: CASSLREDRRNYGYTF. CDR3 nucleotides: TGTGCCAGCAGCTTACGAGAAGACAGGCGTAACTATGGCTACACCTTC.

The chain recombines TRBV7-2 with TRBJ2-5; D may be TRBD1 (6 bases). The germline V gene encodes CDR1 SGHTA and CDR2 FQGNSA. The CDR3 is made up of 16 amino acids. Trimming left V 5 bases short and J 1 base short, with 17 bases between. CDR3 in amino acids: CASSPRAGAAQETQYF. The CDR3 DNA reads TGTGCCAGCAGCCCCCGGGCAGGGGCGGCCCAAGAGACCCAGTACTTC.